One and the same sample provided the 13 T cell receptor beta chains below, sequenced in a study of PD-1 blockade in classical Hodgkin lymphoma. As to time point: newly diagnosed, previously untreated cHL patient sample. Sequencing used immunoSEQ multiplex PCR; TCRdb keeps in-frame clones, though not all of them. The table includes tens of thousands of clones, more than 85% detected once. Sample: peripheral blood mononuclear cells (PBMCs). The receptors derive from a human donor with classical Hodgkin lymphoma.

As DNA, the CDR3 is TGTGCCAGCAGCCAAAATCGACAGAGGGAAGCTTTCTTT. Its translation is CASSQNRQREAFF. The J gene is TRBJ1-1, the V gene TRBV4-2; perhaps TRBD1 as D (5 bases). V lost 2 bases and J lost 8, with 12 bases in between. From germline, CDR1 is LGHNA and CDR2 YNFKEQ. CDR3 size: 13 residues.

The chain uses TRBV2 and TRBJ1-2, with D unclear. Trimming stripped 7 bases from V and 0 bases from J, with 9 bases between. The CDR3 runs 13 residues. CDR1 and CDR2 (germline): SNHLY, FYNNEI. The CDR3 region is CASTRTTNYGYTF. As DNA, the CDR3 is TGTGCCAGCACTAGGACGACTAACTATGGCTACACCTTC.

This clone was found once. The chain is built from TRBV18 and TRBJ2-7, with 7 positions matching TRBD1. CDR1 and CDR2 from the germline V gene are KGHSH and LQKENI. This CDR3 is 14 amino acids long. V was pared by 1 base and J by 2 bases, with 2 bases of the junction left unmatched. The CDR3 loop is CASSPQGAAYEQYF. In DNA, the CDR3 is TGTGCCAGCTCACCACAGGGGGCAGCCTACGAGCAGTACTTC.

The rearrangement joins TRBV6-6 to TRBJ1-2, with TRBD1 identical over 8 bases. The length of the CDR3 is 12 residues. V lost 5 bases and J lost 6; bases outside the gene matches: 2. The germline V gene has CDR1 MNHNY and CDR2 SVGAGI (reference sequence). CDR3 residues: CASSVTGDGYTF. The DNA for the CDR3 is TGTGCCAGCAGTGTGACAGGGGATGGCTACACCTTC.

This chain uses TRBV5-1 with TRBJ2-1; D possibly corresponds to TRBD1 (6 bases). This CDR3 spans 13 amino acids. V was shortened by 4 bases and J by 4 bases, with 9 bases between the two germline ends. CDR1 SGHRS and CDR2 YFSETQ come from the germline V gene. The CDR3: CASSVGQYNEQFF. In DNA, the CDR3 is TGCGCCAGCAGCGTAGGACAGTACAATGAGCAGTTCTTC.

This clone was seen a few times. The chain has TRBV11-2 and TRBJ2-2; 8 nucleotides align to TRBD2. This CDR3 is built from 16 residues. The germline gives CDR1 SGHAT, CDR2 FQNNGV. V trimming: 1 base; J trimming: 4 bases; junction bases outside the gene matches: 5. CDR3 nucleotide sequence: TGTGCCAGCAGCTTAGTAGCGCTAGCGGGCACCGGGGAGCTGTTTTTT. This translates into CASSLVALAGTGELFF.

The rearrangement uses TRBV11-3 and TRBJ2-1; D is unresolved. The ends were cut back, 3 bases at V and 0 bases at J, with 9 bases in the middle. CDR3 length equals 15 residues. CDR1 and CDR2 from the germline V gene are SGHNT and YENEEA. The CDR3 bases are TGTGCCAGCAGCTTTCGAGGAAGCTCCTACAATGAGCAGTTCTTC. This gives the protein CASSFRGSSYNEQFF.

V is TRBV28 and J is TRBJ2-7; D possibly corresponds to TRBD2 (6 bases). This CDR3 has 15 amino acids. Germline V gene lookup returns CDR1 MDHEN and CDR2 SYDVKM. Trimming took off 5 bases at V and 2 bases at J, with 16 bases between the two ends. CDR3 DNA: TGTGCCAGCAGTGGCGTGGCCAGGAGGGCCTACGAGCAGTACTTC. Translation gives CASSGVARRAYEQYF.

CDR3 bases: TGTGCCAGCAGTTTCAACAGTTTGAGCTCCTACGAGCAGTACTTC. Encoded protein: CASSFNSLSSYEQYF. This sequence joins TRBV27 and TRBJ2-7; D gene uncertain. The V gene lost 3 bases and the J gene lost 0 bases, with 12 bases spanning the gap. This CDR3 region has 15 residues. Germline lookup yields CDR1 MNHEY and CDR2 SMNVEV (reference sequence).

The genes are TRBV25-1 and TRBJ2-5; 9 positions match TRBD1. Looked up from germline, CDR1 is MGHDK and CDR2 is SYGVNS. J was trimmed by 1 base and V by 2 bases; bases with no gene match: 5. The CDR3 contains 16 residues. The DNA for the CDR3 is TGTGCCAGCAGTGAAGGATACAGGGGGCTCCAAGAGACCCAGTACTTC. This codes for CASSEGYRGLQETQYF.

The genes are TRBV5-1 and TRBJ2-1; 14 bases align to TRBD2. The germline V gene encodes CDR1 SGHRS and CDR2 YFSETQ. V was clipped by 4 bases and J by 8 bases; unmatched bases: 8. The CDR3 length is 16 residues. CDR3 loop: CASSAGLAGGWDEQFF. The CDR3 bases are TGCGCCAGCAGCGCAGGACTAGCGGGAGGTTGGGATGAGCAGTTCTTC.

The count of this clone is one. CDR3 sequence reads: CASSQGRVGLSGYTF. For the CDR3, the DNA is TGCGCCAGCAGCCAAGGTCGTGTGGGTCTATCTGGCTACACCTTC. The chain combines TRBV4-3 with TRBJ1-2; D ambiguous. Trimming took 1 base from V and 7 from J, leaving 16 bases between them. CDR1 is LGHNA, CDR2 YSLEER, per germline. The CDR3 has 15 residues.

The table lists this clone with a count of one. The chain is built from TRBV5-1 and TRBJ2-1; 12 nucleotides agree with TRBD2. This CDR3 has 19 residues. Germline loops: CDR1 SGHRS, CDR2 YFSETQ. V trimming: 0 bases; J trimming: 7 bases; junction bases outside the gene matches: 14. CDR3 nucleotide sequence: TGCGCCAGCAGCTTGGTTGCTAGCGGGAGGGCCGTACCGTGGAATGAGCAGTTCTTC. As protein: CASSLVASGRAVPWNEQFF.